The TCR beta chain described here comes from a study of beta chain features in type 1 diabetes (dated by TCRdb to the late 2010s). Study-wide context: Patients and healthy donors did not differ in mean age, gender distribution, total cell number or subset yield. A total of 85 million to 140 million sorted cells were examined across all samples, and a strong correlation was observed between cell number per subset and RNA yield. Whereas all 28 donors provided naive and central memory subsets, regulatory and stem cell-like memory subsets were isolated from just 8 patients and roughly 8 healthy donors. The study compared TCRB repertoires of sorted circulating CD4+ T cell subsets between recently diagnosed type 1 diabetes patients and matched healthy donors.

From the cysteine through the phenylalanine, the CDR3 covers 14 amino acids. Only CDR3 DNA remains: 42 bases, in frame from the first base. CDR1 and CDR2, per the germline V gene (reference sequence), are LNHDA and SQIVND. Relative to germline, V is 5 bases shorter and J is 4 bases shorter, with 14 bases between their ends. Each donor gave one peripheral blood draw, about 110 mL on average, collected into heparinised tubes. Naive, central memory, regulatory and stem cell-like memory CD4+ T cells were sorted on a BD FACSAria II using a panel including CD45RO, CCR7, CD25, CD127, CD95 and CD27. Every sorted population had a purity above 95%. PBMCs were isolated right away by Lymphoprep density gradient centrifugation and were stained directly, without culture. Samples were stained and sorted in pairs, with one healthy donor and one patient per experiment, so that batch effects were minimized. The entire amount of isolated RNA was reverse transcribed using the High Capacity cDNA Reverse Transcription Kit, so the sequenced TCRB transcripts were expressed ones. Deep immunoSEQ sequencing was performed on naive, central memory and regulatory T cell samples, with an average of roughly 3.6 million total reads per sample. Sorted cells were lysed in RLT buffer and RNA was extracted with DNase-treated RNeasy Micro or Mini kits, depending on cell number. To prevent cross-contamination, each cell subset was processed individually, whereas patient and healthy donor samples were processed jointly. The immunoSEQ multiplex PCR was used to amplify TCRB sequences from cDNA, yielding 87-bp fragments that span the CDR3 region. Sequencing of the amplicons was done on the Illumina HiSeq platform. Per the original workflow: PCR bias was corrected computationally using synthetic template baselines, and reads within Hamming distance 2 were collapsed, with unmergeable singletons discarded. Reads were aligned against IMGT to assign V, D and J genes, CDR3 length and insertions or deletions at six rearrangement sites. Within each subset, clonotype counts were normalized to the number of sorted cells before true diversity and Gini coefficients were calculated with the tcR R package. The overlap coefficient, calculated on TCRB nucleotide sequences, was used to measure repertoire sharing. Out-of-frame TCRB sequences from naive cells were analyzed as a proxy for the pre-selection repertoire. TCRdb mirrors the immuneACCESS table, restricted to in-frame sequences. Some clones are absent from its copies; in checked studies, under half trace to an unresolved V gene, and the reason for the others is unknown. From that table come the V and J calls and clone size; the DNA was used to work out D and trimming. Counted in this sample were some 230,000 clones; 9.6% of them appeared once. Together, the top ten hold around 0.031% of the sample.

For this clone: The antigen it binds to is not known. No much larger clone exists at a distance of one base, and base qualities are not known.

Overall study results and their limits: A moderate but significant shortening of TCRB CDR3 length was observed in type 1 diabetes patients in all four CD4+ subsets. PCR may preferentially amplify shorter templates, but because patient and control samples were amplified and corrected together, any resulting skew would affect both groups equally. Sequencing cDNA rather than genomic DNA could over-represent highly expressing activated cells, although activation and CD3 levels did not differ between groups. Naive, central memory and regulatory TCRB repertoires appeared to be more similar among patients than among healthy donors. HLA sub-analyses involved small numbers of individuals, so any influence of HLA type on TCRB rearrangement remained unresolved. Patients with type 1 diabetes made fewer insertions and deleted more nucleotides at VDJ recombination sites, implying thymic rearrangement abnormalities.

The chain joins TRBV19 to TRBJ1-2; D gene: possibly TRBD1, on 6 matching bases. The sample comprised naive CD4+ T cells from blood. The cell subset or site label, read with the paper, signifies: true naive CD4+ T cells. The sequence was collected from a woman between 18 and 29 years old in good health. This receptor carries the CDR3 CASSAAQGGYGYTF. The nucleotides read TGTGCCAGTAGTGCAGCACAGGGTGGCTATGGCTACACCTTC.